This T cell receptor beta chain came from a study of cytomegalovirus exposure and HLA in healthy donors. The germline V and J ends were trimmed by 1 base and 1 base, with 7 bases remaining between them. This CDR3 has 14 amino acids. Germline assignment: CDR1 MDHEN and CDR2 SYDVKM. In its sample, this clone was seen once. PCR was performed using 60 Vbeta and 13 Jbeta primers. Authors' data handling: As a later analysis found, there were 70 million to 80 million unique TCR beta chains, of which roughly 11 million were shared. Method: immunoSEQ multiplex PCR; TCRdb's copy keeps in-frame clones and lacks some. V, J and clone size reflect that table, while D and trimming were determined from the DNA. The sample carries some 150,000 clones, just under 80% recorded once.

The TCR sequence derives from a woman in her forties or fifties in good health and CMV-seronegative. This chain connects TRBV28 to TRBJ1-1; tentative D call: TRBD1 (5 bases). Material for sequencing was PBMCs. DNA of the CDR3: TGTGCCAGCAGTTTATTCAGGGCGAACACTGAAGCTTTCTTT. This codes for CASSLFRANTEAFF.